The entry below describes one T cell receptor beta chain. The CDR3 consists of 19 residues. V trimming: 4 bases; J trimming: 4 bases; junction bases outside the gene matches: 15. Germline V lookup: CDR1 MNHEY, CDR2 SVGEGT. The sample originates from a study of blood T cell repertoires in COVID-19. Turning to the study itself: Whether acute or convalescent, the COVID-19 samples came from the United States, Italy and Spain. Sources were T cells, B-cell-depleted T cells, or PBMCs; the material itself was cDNA or gDNA.

Clones were sequenced by immunoSEQ multiplex PCR, and TCRdb holds only the in-frame ones, with some missing. The table has 150,000 or so clones, roughly 89% seen once. Source material: peripheral blood. The genes are TRBV6-2 or TRBV6-3 and TRBJ2-1, with 11 bases that match TRBD2. This sequence was found in a woman aged 50 to 60 with acute or convalescent COVID-19. The CDR3 loop is CASSSAVFSGLAGYNEQFF. DNA of the CDR3: TGTGCCAGCAGTTCTGCTGTGTTTTCAGGACTAGCGGGTTACAATGAGCAGTTCTTC.